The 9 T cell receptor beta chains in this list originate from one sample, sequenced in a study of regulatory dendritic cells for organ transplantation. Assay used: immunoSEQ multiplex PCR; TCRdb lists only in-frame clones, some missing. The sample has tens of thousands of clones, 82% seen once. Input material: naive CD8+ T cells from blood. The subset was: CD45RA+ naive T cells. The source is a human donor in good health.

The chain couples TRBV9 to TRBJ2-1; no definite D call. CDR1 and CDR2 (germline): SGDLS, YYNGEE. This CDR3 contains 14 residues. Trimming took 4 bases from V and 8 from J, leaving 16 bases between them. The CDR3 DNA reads TGTGCCAGCAGCCCAGGAATCCAGGCCGATGAGCAGTTCTTC. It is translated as CASSPGIQADEQFF.

CDR3 amino acids: CASSHDKGDSNSPLHF. The CDR3 DNA follows: TGCGCCAGCAGCCATGACAAGGGGGACAGCAATTCACCCCTCCACTTT. V and J are TRBV4-1 and TRBJ1-6; 7 nucleotides line up with TRBD1. Germline V gives CDR1 MGHRA, CDR2 YSYEKL. Losses at the gene ends were 3 bases for V and 7 bases for J; bases not matched to a gene: 9. The CDR3 spans 16 residues.

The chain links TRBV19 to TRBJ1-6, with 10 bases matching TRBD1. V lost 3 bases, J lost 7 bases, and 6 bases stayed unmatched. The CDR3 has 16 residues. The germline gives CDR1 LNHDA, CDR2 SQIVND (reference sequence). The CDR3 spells CASSIIRDRGNSPLHF. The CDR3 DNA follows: TGTGCCAGTAGTATCATCCGGGACAGGGGAAATTCACCCCTCCACTTT. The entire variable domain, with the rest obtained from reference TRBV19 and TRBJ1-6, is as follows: DGGITQSPKYLFRKEGQNVTLSCEQNLNHDAMYWYRQDPGQGLRLIYYSQIVNDFQKGDIAEGYSVSREKKESFPLTVTSAQKNPTAFYLCASSIIRDRGNSPLHFGNGTRLTVT.

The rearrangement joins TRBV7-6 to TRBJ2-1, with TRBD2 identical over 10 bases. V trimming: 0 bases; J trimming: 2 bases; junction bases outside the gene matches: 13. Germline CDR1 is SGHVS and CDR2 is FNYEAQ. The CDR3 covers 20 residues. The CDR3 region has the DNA TGTGCCAGCAGCTTAGCGGGCTCTTCAAGCGGGGGGGCCGCCTACAATGAGCAGTTCTTC. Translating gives CASSLAGSSSGGAAYNEQFF.

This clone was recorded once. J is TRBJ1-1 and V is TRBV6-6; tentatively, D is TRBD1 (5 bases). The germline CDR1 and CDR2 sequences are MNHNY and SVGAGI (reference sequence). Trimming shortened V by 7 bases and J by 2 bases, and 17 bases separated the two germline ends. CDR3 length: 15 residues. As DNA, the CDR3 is TGTGCCAGCACCTACGCCACGGGGGTCAACACTGAAGCTTTCTTT. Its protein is CASTYATGVNTEAFF.

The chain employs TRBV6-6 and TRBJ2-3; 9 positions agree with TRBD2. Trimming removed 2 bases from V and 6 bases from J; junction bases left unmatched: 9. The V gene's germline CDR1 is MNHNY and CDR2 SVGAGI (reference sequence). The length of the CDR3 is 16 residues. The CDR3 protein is CASSYRLAGSRDTQYF. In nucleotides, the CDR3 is TGTGCCAGCAGTTACCGCCTAGCGGGGTCACGGGATACGCAGTATTTT.

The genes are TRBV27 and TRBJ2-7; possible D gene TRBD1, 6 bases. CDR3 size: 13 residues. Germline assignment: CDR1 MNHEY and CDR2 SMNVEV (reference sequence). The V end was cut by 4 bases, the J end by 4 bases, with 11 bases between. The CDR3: CASSSGVLYEQYF. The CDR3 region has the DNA TGTGCCAGCAGTTCAGGGGTTCTGTACGAGCAGTACTTC.

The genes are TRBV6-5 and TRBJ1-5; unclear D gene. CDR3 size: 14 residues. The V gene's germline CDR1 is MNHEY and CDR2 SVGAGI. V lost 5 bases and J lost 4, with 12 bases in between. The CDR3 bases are TGTGCCAGCAGTGACCTACGGGAGAATCAGCCCCAGCATTTT. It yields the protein CASSDLRENQPQHF.

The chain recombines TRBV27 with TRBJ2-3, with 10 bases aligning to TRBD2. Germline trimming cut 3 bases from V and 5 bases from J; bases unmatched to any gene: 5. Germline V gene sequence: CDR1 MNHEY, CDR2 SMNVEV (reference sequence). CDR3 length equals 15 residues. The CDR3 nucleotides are TGTGCCAGCAGTTTGAGCGGGGGGGCAGTAGATACGCAGTATTTT. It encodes CASSLSGGAVDTQYF.